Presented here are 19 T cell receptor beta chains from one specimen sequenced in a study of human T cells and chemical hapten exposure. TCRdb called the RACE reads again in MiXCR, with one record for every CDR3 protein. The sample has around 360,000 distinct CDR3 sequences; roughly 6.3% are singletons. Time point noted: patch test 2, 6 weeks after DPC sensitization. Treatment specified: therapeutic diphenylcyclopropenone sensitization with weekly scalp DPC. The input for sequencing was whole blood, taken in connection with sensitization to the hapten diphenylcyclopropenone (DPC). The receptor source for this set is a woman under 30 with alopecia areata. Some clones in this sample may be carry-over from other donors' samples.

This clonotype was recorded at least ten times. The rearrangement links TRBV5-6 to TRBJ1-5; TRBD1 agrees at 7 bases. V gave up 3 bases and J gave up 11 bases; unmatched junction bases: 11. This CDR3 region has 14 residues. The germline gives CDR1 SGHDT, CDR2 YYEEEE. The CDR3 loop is CASSWGQHGVSQHF. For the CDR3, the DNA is TGTGCCAGCAGCTGGGGACAGCACGGGGTATCCCAGCATTTT.

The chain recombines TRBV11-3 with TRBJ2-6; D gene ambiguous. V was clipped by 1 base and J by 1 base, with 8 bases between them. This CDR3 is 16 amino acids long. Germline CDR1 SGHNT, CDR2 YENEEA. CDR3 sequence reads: CASSLGVGSGANVLTF. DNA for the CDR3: TGTGCCAGCAGCTTAGGCGTAGGGTCTGGGGCCAACGTCCTGACTTTC.

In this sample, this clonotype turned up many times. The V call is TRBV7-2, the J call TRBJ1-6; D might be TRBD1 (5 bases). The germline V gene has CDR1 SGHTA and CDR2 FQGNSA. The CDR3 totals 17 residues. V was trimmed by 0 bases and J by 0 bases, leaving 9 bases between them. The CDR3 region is CASSLARVTSYNSPLHF. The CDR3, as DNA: TGTGCCAGCAGCTTAGCCAGGGTTACCTCCTATAATTCACCCCTCCACTTT.

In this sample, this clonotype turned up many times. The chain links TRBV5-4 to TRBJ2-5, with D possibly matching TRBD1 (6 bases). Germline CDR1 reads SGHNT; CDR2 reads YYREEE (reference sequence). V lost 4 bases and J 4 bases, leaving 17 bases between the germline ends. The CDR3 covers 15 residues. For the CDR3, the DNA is TGTGCCAGCAGCAGTAGACAGGACTTGGCAGAGACCCAGTACTTC. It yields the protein CASSSRQDLAETQYF.

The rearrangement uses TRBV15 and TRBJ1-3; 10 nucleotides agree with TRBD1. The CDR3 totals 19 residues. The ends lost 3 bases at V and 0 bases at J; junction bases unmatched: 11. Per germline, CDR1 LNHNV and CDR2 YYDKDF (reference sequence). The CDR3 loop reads CATSRVRGTGALSGNTIYF. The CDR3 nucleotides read TGTGCCACCAGCAGGGTGCGCGGGACAGGGGCCCTCTCTGGAAACACCATATATTTT. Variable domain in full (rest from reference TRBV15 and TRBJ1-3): DAMVIQNPRYQVTQFGKPVTLSCSQTLNHNVMYWYQQKSSQAPKLLFHYYDKDFNNEADTPDNFQSRRPNTSFCFLDIRSPGLGDTAMYLCATSRVRGTGALSGNTIYFGEGSWLTVV.

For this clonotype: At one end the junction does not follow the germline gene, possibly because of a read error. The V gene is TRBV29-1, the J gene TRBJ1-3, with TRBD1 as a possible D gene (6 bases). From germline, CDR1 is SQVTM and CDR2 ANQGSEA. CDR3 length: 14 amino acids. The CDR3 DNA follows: TGCAGCGTGGAAGGGGGTTTTGTCGGAAACACCATATATTTT. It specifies CSVEGGFVGNTIYF. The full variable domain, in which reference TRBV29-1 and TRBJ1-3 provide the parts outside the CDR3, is SAVISQKPSRDICQRGTSLTIQCQVDSQVTMMFWYRQQPGQSLTLIATANQGSEATYESGFVIDKFPISRPNLTFSTLTVSNMSPEDSSIYLCSVEGGFVGNTIYFGEGSWLTVV.

CDR3 DNA: TGTGCCAGCAGCCAAGATCTTGTATACGAGCAGTACTTC. It is translated as CASSQDLVYEQYF. The gene calls are TRBV4-2 and TRBJ2-7; no definite D call. The CDR3 contains 13 residues. Germline V gene lookup returns CDR1 LGHNA and CDR2 YNFKEQ. V was clipped by 0 bases and J by 4 bases, with 7 bases between them.

CDR3 in amino acids: CASTSTGGWDTQYF. The CDR3 DNA sequence: TGCGCCAGCACGTCCACCGGAGGATGGGATACGCAGTATTTT. The rearrangement links TRBV5-1 to TRBJ2-3; tentative D call: TRBD2 (5 bases). The ends were cut back, 6 bases at V and 6 bases at J, with 17 bases in the middle. This CDR3 has 14 amino acids. Germline V gives CDR1 SGHRS, CDR2 YFSETQ.

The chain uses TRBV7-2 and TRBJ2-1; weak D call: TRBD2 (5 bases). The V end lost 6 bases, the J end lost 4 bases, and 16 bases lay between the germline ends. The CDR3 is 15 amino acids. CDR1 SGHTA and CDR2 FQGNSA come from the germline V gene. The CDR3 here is CASREIAGIYNEQFF. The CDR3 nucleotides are TGTGCCAGCAGGGAAATTGCCGGGATTTACAATGAGCAGTTCTTC.

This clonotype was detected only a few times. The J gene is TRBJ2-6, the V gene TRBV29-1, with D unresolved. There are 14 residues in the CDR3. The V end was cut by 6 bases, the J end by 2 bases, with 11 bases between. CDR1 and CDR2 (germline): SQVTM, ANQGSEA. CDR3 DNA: TGCAGCGTGACGGGTGTTGCTGGGGCCAACGTCCTGACTTTC. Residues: CSVTGVAGANVLTF.

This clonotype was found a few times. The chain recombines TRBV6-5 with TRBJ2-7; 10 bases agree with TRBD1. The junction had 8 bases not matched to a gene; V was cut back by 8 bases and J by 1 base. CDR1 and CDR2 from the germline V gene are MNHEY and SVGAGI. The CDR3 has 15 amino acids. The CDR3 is CASSSGQGISYEQYF. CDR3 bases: TGTGCCAGCTCTTCGGGACAGGGGATATCCTACGAGCAGTACTTC.

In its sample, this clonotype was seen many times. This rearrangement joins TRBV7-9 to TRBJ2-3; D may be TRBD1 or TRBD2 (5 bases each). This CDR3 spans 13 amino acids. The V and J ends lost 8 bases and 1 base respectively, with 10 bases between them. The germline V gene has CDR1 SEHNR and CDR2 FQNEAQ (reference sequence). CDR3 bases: TGTGCCAGCCGGGACGCGGGCACAGATACGCAGTATTTT. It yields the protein CASRDAGTDTQYF.

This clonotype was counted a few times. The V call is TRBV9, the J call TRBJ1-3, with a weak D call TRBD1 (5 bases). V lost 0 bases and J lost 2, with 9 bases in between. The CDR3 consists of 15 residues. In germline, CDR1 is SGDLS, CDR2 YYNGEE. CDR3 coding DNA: TGTGCCAGCAGCGTAGCCCCAGGGCCTGGAAACACCATATATTTT. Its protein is CASSVAPGPGNTIYF.

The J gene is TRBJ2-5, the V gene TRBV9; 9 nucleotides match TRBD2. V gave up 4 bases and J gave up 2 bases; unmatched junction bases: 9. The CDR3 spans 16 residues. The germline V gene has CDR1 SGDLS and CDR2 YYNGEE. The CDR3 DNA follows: TGTGCCAGCAGCCCCCGAGCGGGGGGACTACAAGAGACCCAGTACTTC. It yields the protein CASSPRAGGLQETQYF.

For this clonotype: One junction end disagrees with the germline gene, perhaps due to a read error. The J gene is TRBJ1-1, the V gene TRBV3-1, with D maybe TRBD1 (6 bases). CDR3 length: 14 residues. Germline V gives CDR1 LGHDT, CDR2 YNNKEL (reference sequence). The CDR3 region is CARSREQGNTEAFF. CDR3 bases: TGTGCCAGAAGCCGTGAACAGGGGAACACTGAAGCTTTCTTT. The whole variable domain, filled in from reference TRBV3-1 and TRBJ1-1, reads DTAVSQTPKYLVTQMGNDKSIKCEQNLGHDTMYWYKQDSKKFLKIMFSYNNKELIINETVPNRFSPKSPDKAHLNLHINSLELGDSAVYFCARSREQGNTEAFFGQGTRLTVV.

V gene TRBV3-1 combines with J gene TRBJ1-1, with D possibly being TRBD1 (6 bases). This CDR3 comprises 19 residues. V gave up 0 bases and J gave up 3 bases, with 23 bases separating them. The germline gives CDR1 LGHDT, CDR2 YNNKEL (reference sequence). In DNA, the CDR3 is TGTGCCAGCAGCCAAGACATTTCTTCTTTAACAGGGTCGGACACTGAAGCTTTCTTT. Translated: CASSQDISSLTGSDTEAFF.

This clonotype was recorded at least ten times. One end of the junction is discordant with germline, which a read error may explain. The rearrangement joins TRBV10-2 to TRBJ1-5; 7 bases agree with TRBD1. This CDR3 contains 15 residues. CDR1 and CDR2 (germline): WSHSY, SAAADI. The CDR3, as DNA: TGTGCCAGCAGCTTAGGGGACAGAAGCAATCAGCCCCAGCATTTT. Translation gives CASSLGDRSNQPQHF.

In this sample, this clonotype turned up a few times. The CDR3 region has the DNA TGTGCCAGCAGCTTATCCAGGGGAATGCGCTTTCAGCCCCAGCATTTT. Translation: CASSLSRGMRFQPQHF. This rearrangement joins TRBV7-2 to TRBJ1-5; a possible D gene is TRBD1 (6 bases). Between the trimmed V and J ends, which lost 2 bases and 6 bases, there was a span of 17 bases. This CDR3 comprises 16 residues. The germline V gene has CDR1 SGHTA and CDR2 FQGNSA.

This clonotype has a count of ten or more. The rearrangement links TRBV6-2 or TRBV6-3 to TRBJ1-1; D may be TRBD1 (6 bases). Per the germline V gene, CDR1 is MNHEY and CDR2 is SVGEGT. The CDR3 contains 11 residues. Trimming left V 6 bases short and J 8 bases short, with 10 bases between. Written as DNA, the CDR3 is TGTGCCAGCAGCCAGGGGCCAGAAGCTTTCTTT. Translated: CASSQGPEAFF.